The entry that follows covers one T cell receptor beta chain sequence. What it binds is unknown. Libraries were prepared by immunoSEQ multiplex PCR; TCRdb keeps only in-frame clonotypes and omits some of them. The sample records more than 100,000 clones, 91% being singletons. The record originates from a study of T cell responses to AZD1222 COVID-19 vaccine. Study outcomes and limitations: At baseline, just 5 or 6 AZD1222 recipients tested seropositive. Increases in Spike-specific TCR breadth and depth were seen after two AZD1222 doses. At 160-218 and 743-854, vaccine-associated CD4 TCRs were dominant, and they spanned spike. Nearly half of unique spike-specific TCRs reportedly avoided B.1.351 and B.1.1.7 mutated regions.

This CDR3 spans 17 amino acids. V was pared by 1 base and J by 5 bases, with 3 bases of the junction left unmatched. Germline V gene lookup returns CDR1 LGHNA and CDR2 YNFKEQ. The sample in question was peripheral blood, obtained on day 0 of AZD1222 vaccination. The V gene is TRBV4-2, the J gene TRBJ2-2; the match to TRBD2 covers 14 bases. This TCR derives from an adult in good health. The CDR3 DNA reads as TGTGCCAGCAGCCAAGCGGGACTAGCGGGAGAAACCGGGGAGCTGTTTTTT. It is translated as CASSQAGLAGETGELFF.